The rows below give T cell receptor beta chains drawn from one sample of a study of shared clonotypes between healthy human individuals. Libraries were prepared by immunoSEQ multiplex PCR; TCRdb keeps only in-frame clonotypes and omits some of them. The sample shows millions of clones, under 95% of them seen only once. The specimen sequenced was naive CD8+ T cells from PBMCs. The receptors shown here come from a man between 18 and 35 years old in good health. Some clones in this sample may be carry-over from other donors' samples. The CDR3 runs from the conserved cysteine through the conserved F or W. The order of the fields is CDR3 DNA, CDR3 protein, D gene, V gene, J gene, clone size. A D gene is named only where the DNA matches it firmly. Size is stated for part of the rows, as once, few or many counts, or as a class when the clone is expanded.

CDR3 DNA: TGTGCCAGCAGCGTTCCCACTAACTATGGCTACACCTTC; CDR3 protein: CASSVPTNYGYTF; D gene: .; V gene: TRBV28; J gene: TRBJ1-2; clone size: .
CDR3 DNA: TGTGCCAGCAGCCCGGACCGGCAAGTAGTAGGGGAGCTGTTTTTT; CDR3 protein: CASSPDRQVVGELFF; D gene: .; V gene: TRBV4-2; J gene: TRBJ2-2; clone size: once
CDR3 DNA: TGTGCCAGCAGCGGAATGGACAGGTACAATGAGCAGTTCTTC; CDR3 protein: CASSGMDRYNEQFF; D gene: TRBD1; V gene: TRBV9; J gene: TRBJ2-1; clone size: .
CDR3 DNA: TGTGCCAGCAGGACTTTTCCACTGTGGGAGCAGTACTTC; CDR3 protein: CASRTFPLWEQYF; D gene: .; V gene: TRBV2; J gene: TRBJ2-7; clone size: .
CDR3 DNA: TGCAGCGTCGCGACCCCGATAGGGACAGGCAACTACGAGCAGTACTTC; CDR3 protein: CSVATPIGTGNYEQYF; D gene: TRBD1; V gene: TRBV29-1; J gene: TRBJ2-7; clone size: .
CDR3 DNA: TGTGCCAGCACCTTGGGAGGGGGCTGGACTGAAGCTTTCTTT; CDR3 protein: CASTLGGGWTEAFF; D gene: TRBD1; V gene: TRBV28; J gene: TRBJ1-1; clone size: .
CDR3 DNA: TGTGCCAGCAGTTCGTTACTAGCGGGAGCAGGGGGCACAGATACGCAGTATTTT; CDR3 protein: CASSSLLAGAGGTDTQYF; D gene: TRBD2; V gene: TRBV27; J gene: TRBJ2-3; clone size: .
CDR3 DNA: TGTGCCAGTAGTATAGGGGGAGGTCGGCCCCAGCATTTT; CDR3 protein: CASSIGGGRPQHF; D gene: .; V gene: TRBV19; J gene: TRBJ1-5; clone size: few
CDR3 DNA: TGTGCCAGCAGCCGCCGGACTAGCGGCAACGTCCAAGAGACCCAGTACTTC; CDR3 protein: CASSRRTSGNVQETQYF; D gene: TRBD2; V gene: TRBV7-9; J gene: TRBJ2-5; clone size: .
CDR3 DNA: TGTGCCAGTAGTATTTTCCACTTAAGCAATCAGCCCCAGCATTTT; CDR3 protein: CASSIFHLSNQPQHF; D gene: .; V gene: TRBV19; J gene: TRBJ1-5; clone size: .
CDR3 DNA: TGTGCCAGCCAGAGTTCCGGGATATCAGGGACCCAGTACTTC; CDR3 protein: CASQSSGISGTQYF; D gene: .; V gene: TRBV13; J gene: TRBJ2-5; clone size: .
CDR3 DNA: TGTGCCAGCAGCCACACAGGGGCTGGGGCCAACGTCCTGACTTTC; CDR3 protein: CASSHTGAGANVLTF; D gene: TRBD1; V gene: TRBV9; J gene: TRBJ2-6; clone size: .
CDR3 DNA: TGTGCCAGCAGTCCTAGGACAGGGTATATTGGCGAGCAGTACTTC; CDR3 protein: CASSPRTGYIGEQYF; D gene: TRBD1; V gene: TRBV6-5; J gene: TRBJ2-7; clone size: .
CDR3 DNA: TGCGCCAGCAGCCCGACTAGCGCTGGGGTGGCAGATACGCAGTATTTT; CDR3 protein: CASSPTSAGVADTQYF; D gene: TRBD2; V gene: TRBV4-3; J gene: TRBJ2-3; clone size: .
CDR3 DNA: TGTGCCAGCAGCCCAGAGGGGCTAGGAAACACCATATATTTT; CDR3 protein: CASSPEGLGNTIYF; D gene: .; V gene: TRBV7-9; J gene: TRBJ1-3; clone size: .
CDR3 DNA: TGTGCCAGCAGTTACTCTTCACCCTCCTACGAGCAGTACTTC; CDR3 protein: CASSYSSPSYEQYF; D gene: .; V gene: TRBV6-5; J gene: TRBJ2-7; clone size: .
CDR3 DNA: TGTGCCTGGCAGGGAGACGGGGAGCTGTTTTTT; CDR3 protein: CAWQGDGELFF; D gene: .; V gene: TRBV30; J gene: TRBJ2-2; clone size: .
CDR3 DNA: TGCGCCAGCAGCCAAGTAGCTAACACCGGGGAGCTGTTTTTT; CDR3 protein: CASSQVANTGELFF; D gene: .; V gene: TRBV4-1; J gene: TRBJ2-2; clone size: .
CDR3 DNA: TGTGCCAGCAGCTTGACCAGGGGACTTTATCCCTACGAGCAGTACTTC; CDR3 protein: CASSLTRGLYPYEQYF; D gene: .; V gene: TRBV5-4; J gene: TRBJ2-7; clone size: .
CDR3 DNA: TGTGCCAGCAGCTTGGAGTGGGGCTCCCCAGATACGCAGTATTTT; CDR3 protein: CASSLEWGSPDTQYF; D gene: .; V gene: TRBV7-3; J gene: TRBJ2-3; clone size: .
CDR3 DNA: TGTGCCAGCAGCCACGGGACGGTCTCCTACGAGCAGTACTTC; CDR3 protein: CASSHGTVSYEQYF; D gene: .; V gene: TRBV11-2; J gene: TRBJ2-7; clone size: .
CDR3 DNA: TGTGCCAGCAGGGTAAAAGAGACACGAACCTACGAGCAGTACTTC; CDR3 protein: CASRVKETRTYEQYF; D gene: .; V gene: TRBV2; J gene: TRBJ2-7; clone size: .
CDR3 DNA: TGTGCCAGCAGCACCCAGCGGGAGATGGGTCAAGAGACCCAGTACTTC; CDR3 protein: CASSTQREMGQETQYF; D gene: TRBD2; V gene: TRBV7-9; J gene: TRBJ2-5; clone size: .
CDR3 DNA: TGCGCCAGCAGACCCAGTACTGGCTACTCCTTGTTCTTC; CDR3 protein: CASRPSTGYSLFF; D gene: .; V gene: TRBV5-1; J gene: TRBJ2-1; clone size: .
CDR3 DNA: TGTGCCAGCAGTTCCTATCTCGACATTGAGATACCCGGAAACACCATATATTTT; CDR3 protein: CASSSYLDIEIPGNTIYF; D gene: .; V gene: TRBV28; J gene: TRBJ1-3; clone size: .
CDR3 DNA: TGTGCCAGCAGTCAGGTAGCGGGAGGGCACAATGAGCAGTTCTTC; CDR3 protein: CASSQVAGGHNEQFF; D gene: TRBD2; V gene: TRBV27; J gene: TRBJ2-1; clone size: .
CDR3 DNA: TGTGCCAGTAGTATCGTGGGCGGGAGTTTAAATGAGCAGTTCTTC; CDR3 protein: CASSIVGGSLNEQFF; D gene: TRBD2; V gene: TRBV19; J gene: TRBJ2-1; clone size: .
CDR3 DNA: TGTGCCAGCAGCTTTAGCGGGAGGGAGTACGAGCAGTACTTC; CDR3 protein: CASSFSGREYEQYF; D gene: TRBD2; V gene: TRBV5-5; J gene: TRBJ2-7; clone size: .
CDR3 DNA: TGTGCCAGCAGCGACCGGACAGGGGCCTTGGTGAACACTGAAGCTTTCTTT; CDR3 protein: CASSDRTGALVNTEAFF; D gene: .; V gene: TRBV21-1; J gene: TRBJ1-1; clone size: .
CDR3 DNA: TGTGCCAGCAGCGGTGCGACAGGGAGGTTAGATACGCAGTATTTT; CDR3 protein: CASSGATGRLDTQYF; D gene: .; V gene: TRBV7-9; J gene: TRBJ2-3; clone size: .
CDR3 DNA: TGTGCCAGCAGCAATAGTCTAGCGGGAGGGTGCGATGAGCAGTTCTTC; CDR3 protein: CASSNSLAGGCDEQFF; D gene: .; V gene: TRBV21-1; J gene: TRBJ2-1; clone size: .
CDR3 DNA: TGTGCCAGCAGCCTAGCAGGGGGACTCGAGCAGTACTTC; CDR3 protein: CASSLAGGLEQYF; D gene: .; V gene: TRBV11-2; J gene: TRBJ2-7; clone size: .
CDR3 DNA: TGTGCCAGCAGCCCGGCCGGGGCCTCCTACAATGAGCAGTTCTTC; CDR3 protein: CASSPAGASYNEQFF; D gene: .; V gene: TRBV7-9; J gene: TRBJ2-1; clone size: .
CDR3 DNA: TGTGCCAGCAGTTACTCGACGGCGTACGAGCAGTACTTC; CDR3 protein: CASSYSTAYEQYF; D gene: .; V gene: TRBV6-4; J gene: TRBJ2-7; clone size: .
CDR3 DNA: TGTGCCAGCAGTTACGCCGGGAGCGCCTCCTACAATGAGCAGTTCTTC; CDR3 protein: CASSYAGSASYNEQFF; D gene: .; V gene: TRBV6-5; J gene: TRBJ2-1; clone size: .
CDR3 DNA: TGTGCCAGCAGCGAACGGGGGACAGGGGGGTTCCAGCCCCAGCATTTT; CDR3 protein: CASSERGTGGFQPQHF; D gene: TRBD1; V gene: TRBV13; J gene: TRBJ1-5; clone size: .
CDR3 DNA: TGTGCCACCAGCAGAGATGTTGAGTTGAGTACGCAGTATTTT; CDR3 protein: CATSRDVELSTQYF; D gene: .; V gene: TRBV15; J gene: TRBJ2-3; clone size: once
CDR3 DNA: TGCAGCGTTGTAGGGGGATTGGACTATGGCTACACCTTC; CDR3 protein: CSVVGGLDYGYTF; D gene: .; V gene: TRBV29-1; J gene: TRBJ1-2; clone size: .